This T cell receptor (beta chain) was recovered during a study of blood T cell repertoires in COVID-19. Study at large: T cells, B-cell-depleted T cells, or PBMCs supplied cDNA or gDNA.

CDR1 SQVTM and CDR2 ANQGSEA come from the germline V gene. The CDR3 runs to 15 residues. Losses at the gene ends were 6 bases for V and 5 bases for J; bases not matched to a gene: 10. Patients at the Seattle site were enrolled during active infection and followed longitudinally. Some clones are missing from TCRdb's copy, which holds only in-frame ones; the method was immunoSEQ multiplex PCR. This sample has roughly 460,000 clones, with about 90% found just once. This sequence was found in a man between 18 and 29 years old with COVID-19, enrolled during active disease. The sequenced material came from peripheral blood. The V gene is TRBV29-1, the J gene TRBJ2-3, with 11 positions matching TRBD1. CDR3 in amino acids: CSVEKTGTGGDTQYF. The CDR3 DNA reads as TGCAGCGTCGAAAAAACCGGGACAGGGGGAGATACGCAGTATTTT.